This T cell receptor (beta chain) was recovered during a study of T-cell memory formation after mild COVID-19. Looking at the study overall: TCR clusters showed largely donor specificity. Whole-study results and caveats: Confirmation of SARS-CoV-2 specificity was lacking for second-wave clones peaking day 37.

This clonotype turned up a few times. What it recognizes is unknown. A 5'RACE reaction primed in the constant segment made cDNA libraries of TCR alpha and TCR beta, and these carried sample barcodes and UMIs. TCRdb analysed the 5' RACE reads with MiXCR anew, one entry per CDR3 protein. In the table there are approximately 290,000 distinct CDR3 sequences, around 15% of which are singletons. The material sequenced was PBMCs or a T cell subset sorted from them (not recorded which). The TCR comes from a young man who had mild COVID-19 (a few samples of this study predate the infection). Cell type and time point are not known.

The CDR3 spells CASSFGKGVSYEQYF. Written as DNA, the CDR3 is TGTGCCAGCAGCTTCGGCAAAGGAGTCTCCTACGAGCAGTACTTC. V is TRBV13 and J is TRBJ2-7, with unresolved D. This CDR3 spans 15 amino acids. Germline values: CDR1 PRHDT, CDR2 FYEKMQ (reference sequence). V was pared by 3 bases and J by 0 bases, with 12 bases between. The full variable domain, with the rest looked up from reference TRBV13 and TRBJ2-7, is AAGVIQSPRHLIKEKRETATLKCYPIPRHDTVYWYQQGPGQDPQFLISFYEKMQSDKGSIPDRFSAQQFSDYHSELNMSSLELGDSALYFCASSFGKGVSYEQYFGPGTRLTVT.